This passage covers 8 T cell receptor beta chains from one sample sequenced in a study of human CD8 memory T cell subsets. UMI-labeled 5' RACE was used to make TCR beta libraries. TCRdb reprocessed the 5' RACE reads and keeps a single row for each CDR3 protein, giving no DNA. The sample includes about 5,800 distinct CDR3 sequences. Designated as TPEX, the CCR7+ PD-1+ TIGIT+ early memory CD8+ T cells showed dysfunctional, exhausted-like traits. The sequencing sample was made of CD8+ T cells from PBMCs. All receptors derive from a human donor in good health.

This chain uses TRBV5-5 with TRBJ1-4. The germline CDR1 and CDR2 sequences are SGHKS and YYEKEE (reference sequence). The CDR3 sequence is 13 residues long. The CDR3 loop reads CASSLDLNEKLFF.

This chain joins TRBV28 and TRBJ2-7; without DNA, the TCRdb call of TRBD2 cannot be checked. Germline values: CDR1 MDHEN, CDR2 SYDVKM. The CDR3 runs to 16 residues. The CDR3 spells CASRPLRGPRANAQYF.

The CDR3 reads CASGHQSHNEQFF. The V call is TRBV28, the J call TRBJ2-1; TCRdb indicates TRBD1, and absent DNA this call remains unverified. Germline CDR1 MDHEN, CDR2 SYDVKM. This CDR3 comprises 13 residues. The entire variable domain, with the rest obtained from reference TRBV28 and TRBJ2-1, is as follows: DVKVTQSSRYLVKRTGEKVFLECVQDMDHENMFWYRQDPGLGLRLIYFSYDVKMKEKGDIPEGYSVSREKKERFSLILESASTNQTSMYLCASGHQSHNEQFFGPGTRLTVL.

The chain carries TRBV7-2 and TRBJ1-1; TCRdb lists TRBD1, though no DNA is available to test this call. Germline assignment: CDR1 SGHTA and CDR2 FQGNSA. There are 15 residues in the CDR3. CDR3: CASSPWGAGNTEAFF.

Measured by frequency, this clonotype is medium-sized (0.01 to 0.1%). The chain joins TRBV15 to TRBJ1-1; there is no DNA to check the TCRdb D call of TRBD1. This CDR3 region has 14 residues. Germline V gene lookup returns CDR1 LNHNV and CDR2 YYDKDF (reference sequence). CDR3: CATSGLTGDTEAFF.

V is TRBV4-3 and J is TRBJ1-1; checking the TCRdb D call of TRBD1 is not possible without DNA. This CDR3 spans 14 amino acids. Germline CDR1 reads LGHNA; CDR2 reads YSLEER. This CDR3 reads CASSHGTGGTEAFF.

The genes are TRBV10-2 and TRBJ2-7; the D call from TCRdb, TRBD2, cannot be confirmed without DNA. The CDR3 runs to 12 residues. Germline loops: CDR1 WSHSY, CDR2 SAAADI. This CDR3 reads CASRISGYEQYF.

Judged by frequency, this clonotype is medium-sized. The chain couples TRBV28 to TRBJ1-4; TCRdb indicates TRBD1, and absent DNA this call remains unverified. There are 12 residues in the CDR3. Germline V gene data show CDR1 as MDHEN and CDR2 as SYDVKM. The CDR3 here is CASSPPRGKLFF.